These 13 T cell receptor beta chains came from one sample sequenced in a study of control samples from healthy donors and cancer patients. Generated by immunoSEQ multiplex PCR, the TCRdb table keeps only in-frame clones and is missing some. Of roughly 150,000 clones listed, roughly 90% are singletons. The material sequenced was blood. These receptors were taken from a man in his thirties or forties in good health.

The V call is TRBV7-2, the J call TRBJ2-1, with 10 bases lining up with TRBD2. This CDR3 contains 15 residues. Germline V lookup: CDR1 SGHTA, CDR2 FQGNSA. Trimming at V came to 4 bases and at J to 7 bases, leaving 7 bases not matched to a gene. The CDR3 spells CASSSQAGGGNEQFF. CDR3 bases: TGTGCCAGCAGCTCCCAAGCGGGAGGGGGGAATGAGCAGTTCTTC.

The genes are TRBV7-2 and TRBJ2-7, with D possibly TRBD2 on 6 matching bases. Between the trimmed V and J ends, which lost 5 bases and 6 bases, there was a span of 20 bases. Germline lookup yields CDR1 SGHTA and CDR2 FQGNSA. CDR3 length: 15 amino acids. The CDR3 reads CASSLSGNAPGEQYF. CDR3 sequence (DNA): TGTGCCAGCAGCCTTAGCGGTAACGCCCCTGGCGAGCAGTACTTC.

The genes are TRBV12-3 or TRBV12-4 and TRBJ2-7; no reliable D call. CDR3 length: 13 amino acids. Trimming pared 3 bases from V and 0 bases from J, leaving 6 bases between. The CDR3 is CASSFSSSYEQYF. CDR3 nucleotide sequence: TGTGCCAGCAGTTTCTCATCCTCCTACGAGCAGTACTTC.

The chain employs TRBV24-1 and TRBJ1-5; TRBD1 matches at 7 bases. This CDR3 has 15 amino acids. V shed 4 bases, J shed 2 bases, and the junction held 4 bases outside the gene matches. Germline V gives CDR1 KGHDR, CDR2 SFDVKD. The CDR3 sequence: CATSDPTGGNQPQHF. The CDR3 nucleotides are TGTGCCACCAGTGACCCTACAGGGGGCAATCAGCCCCAGCATTTT.

The gene calls are TRBV6-5 and TRBJ1-3; D ambiguous. The CDR3 spans 15 residues. Trimming stripped 5 bases from V and 0 bases from J, with 11 bases between. Germline assignment: CDR1 MNHEY and CDR2 SVGAGI. Written as DNA, the CDR3 is TGTGCCAGCAGTCCTACTCCGTTCTCTGGAAACACCATATATTTT. This codes for CASSPTPFSGNTIYF.

The chain has TRBV5-5 and TRBJ1-1; no reliable D call. The V and J ends lost 0 bases and 10 bases respectively, with 7 bases between them. CDR3 size: 11 residues. Per the germline V gene, CDR1 is SGHKS and CDR2 is YYEKEE (reference sequence). This chain's CDR3 is CASSLAGIAFF. CDR3 nucleotides: TGTGCCAGCAGCTTGGCGGGGATAGCTTTCTTT.

The J gene is TRBJ1-2, the V gene TRBV19; D not certain. Germline assignment: CDR1 LNHDA and CDR2 SQIVND (reference sequence). Trimming pared 1 base from V and 8 bases from J, leaving 5 bases between. The CDR3 is made up of 11 amino acids. The CDR3 DNA sequence: TGTGCCAGTAGTATAGGTGGGGGCTACACCTTC. Translation: CASSIGGGYTF.

The DNA of the CDR3 is TGTGCCAGCAGCTTCCACCCAATAGCGGGAGCCCCCTACGAGCAGTACTTC. It codes for CASSFHPIAGAPYEQYF. The V and J genes are TRBV11-3 and TRBJ2-7; TRBD2 matches at 9 bases. CDR3 length equals 17 residues. Trimming at V came to 3 bases and at J to 2 bases, leaving 11 bases not matched to a gene. Per the germline V gene, CDR1 is SGHNT and CDR2 is YENEEA.

The rearrangement joins TRBV6-2 or TRBV6-3 to TRBJ2-4; D might be TRBD2 (6 bases). Germline V gives CDR1 MNHEY, CDR2 SVGEGT. The germline V and J ends were trimmed by 2 bases and 0 bases, with 14 bases remaining between them. This CDR3 contains 17 residues. The CDR3 is CASSYRQEGRAKNIQYF. The CDR3 DNA reads TGTGCCAGCAGTTACCGCCAGGAGGGTAGAGCCAAAAACATTCAGTACTTC.

The chain carries TRBV19 and TRBJ2-1; D is possibly TRBD2 (6 bases). The CDR3 contains 15 residues. Trimming took 8 bases from V and 2 from J, leaving 16 bases between them. The germline V gene encodes CDR1 LNHDA and CDR2 SQIVND (reference sequence). The CDR3: CASRVAGPAYNEQFF. The CDR3 bases are TGTGCCAGTCGGGTTGCGGGACCTGCCTACAATGAGCAGTTCTTC.

The V call is TRBV14, the J call TRBJ1-2; a possible D gene is TRBD1 (5 bases). CDR3 length: 16 amino acids. Trimming took 3 bases from V and 2 from J, leaving 16 bases between them. Germline V gives CDR1 SGHDN, CDR2 FVKESK. CDR3 sequence (DNA): TGTGCCAGCAGCCAGAACCCGGGACGGAGAAACTATGGCTACACCTTC. It codes for CASSQNPGRRNYGYTF.

The gene calls are TRBV5-1 and TRBJ1-4; D remains ambiguous. The length of the CDR3 is 13 residues. V was cut by 2 bases and J by 4 bases, with 6 bases left in between. CDR1 is SGHRS, CDR2 YFSETQ, per germline. The chain's CDR3 is CASSFENNEKLFF. CDR3 coding DNA: TGCGCCAGCAGCTTCGAGAATAATGAAAAACTGTTTTTT. Using reference TRBV5-1 and TRBJ1-4 for the parts outside the CDR3, the full variable domain is KAGVTQTPRYLIKTRGQQVTLSCSPISGHRSVSWYQQTPGQGLQFLFEYFSETQRNKGNFPGRFSGRQFSNSRSEMNVSTLELGDSALYLCASSFENNEKLFFGSGTQLSVL.

The V gene is TRBV6-6, the J gene TRBJ1-6; D may be TRBD1 (6 bases). Germline CDR1 and CDR2: MNHNY and SVGAGI (reference sequence). This CDR3 has 16 amino acids. Trimming took off 6 bases at V and 9 bases at J, with 21 bases between the two ends. CDR3 loop: CASSKSRGVNPSPLHF. CDR3 bases: TGTGCCAGCAGCAAATCTAGGGGGGTGAACCCTTCACCCCTCCACTTT.